These T cell receptor beta chains were read from a single sample in a study of radiation and T cells in renal cell carcinoma. The repertoire was sequenced with immunoSEQ multiplex PCR; TCRdb's copy has only in-frame clones and lacks some. Found here are approximately 150,000 clones, approximately 86% of them singletons; the top ten hold over 15%. The sample consisted of blood, taken from a patient whose treatment included radiotherapy and nephrectomy. The receptors shown here come from a woman aged 45-59 years with renal cell carcinoma. The CDR3 runs from the conserved cysteine through the conserved F or W. Fields, in order: V gene, D gene, J gene, clone size, CDR3 length, CDR3 protein, CDR3 DNA. A D gene is named only where the DNA matches it firmly. Some rows have no size entry. The others give once, few or many, or a class for an expanded clone.

V: TRBV5-1; D: -; J: TRBJ1-6; size: -; length: 16; CDR3: CASSSLPGLHNSPLHF; DNA: TGCGCCAGCAGCTCCCTACCGGGACTGCATAATTCACCCCTCCACTTT
V: TRBV6-4; D: -; J: TRBJ2-2; size: -; length: 14; CDR3: CASSDEASTGELFF; DNA: TGTGCCAGCAGTGACGAGGCTTCCACCGGGGAGCTGTTTTTT
V: TRBV2; D: -; J: TRBJ2-7; size: -; length: 15; CDR3: CASSSALGSLDEQYF; DNA: TGTGCCAGCAGTTCCGCCCTGGGCAGTCTCGACGAGCAGTACTTC
V: TRBV11-2; D: TRBD1; J: TRBJ1-2; size: -; length: 13; CDR3: CASSSPGGGGYTF; DNA: TGTGCCAGCAGCTCCCCAGGGGGCGGTGGCTACACCTTC
V: TRBV6-5; D: -; J: TRBJ1-2; size: -; length: 13; CDR3: CASSYSNGYGYTF; DNA: TGTGCCAGCAGTTACTCAAACGGCTATGGCTACACCTTC
V: TRBV9; D: TRBD1; J: TRBJ1-4; size: -; length: 15; CDR3: CASSIGTGGNEKLFF; DNA: TGTGCCAGCAGCATAGGGACAGGCGGTAATGAAAAACTGTTTTTT
V: TRBV6-6; D: -; J: TRBJ1-3; size: once; length: 16; CDR3: CASSRYAQDSGNTIYF; DNA: TGTGCCAGCAGTCGCTATGCACAAGACTCTGGAAACACCATATATTTT
V: TRBV28; D: -; J: TRBJ1-2; size: -; length: 11; CDR3: CASSLFDGYTF; DNA: TGTGCCAGCAGTTTATTTGATGGCTACACCTTC
V: TRBV2; D: -; J: TRBJ1-5; size: -; length: 14; CDR3: CASSPGRGDQPQHF; DNA: TGTGCCAGCAGTCCAGGACGGGGGGATCAGCCCCAGCATTTT
V: TRBV6-5; D: TRBD1; J: TRBJ2-2; size: -; length: 15; CDR3: CASRDQGVYTGELFF; DNA: TGTGCCAGCAGGGACCAGGGGGTATACACCGGGGAGCTGTTTTTT
V: TRBV27; D: -; J: TRBJ1-5; size: -; length: 13; CDR3: CASSWTAAQPQHF; DNA: TGTGCCAGCAGTTGGACAGCGGCTCAGCCCCAGCATTTT
V: TRBV13; D: -; J: TRBJ1-1; size: -; length: 15; CDR3: CASSTNLGQPTEAFF; DNA: TGTGCCAGCAGCACAAACCTCGGTCAGCCCACTGAAGCTTTCTTT